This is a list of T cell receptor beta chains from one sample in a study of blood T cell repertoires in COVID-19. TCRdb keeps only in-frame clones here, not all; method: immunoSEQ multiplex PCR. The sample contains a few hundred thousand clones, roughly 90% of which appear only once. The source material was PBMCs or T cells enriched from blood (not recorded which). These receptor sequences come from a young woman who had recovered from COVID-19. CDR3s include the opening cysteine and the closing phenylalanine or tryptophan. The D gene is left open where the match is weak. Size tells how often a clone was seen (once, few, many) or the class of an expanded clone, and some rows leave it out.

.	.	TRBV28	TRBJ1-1	TGTGCCAGCAGTTTATTAGGGGTGAACACTGAAGCTTTCTTT	CASSLLGVNTEAFF
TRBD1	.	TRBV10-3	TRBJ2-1	TGTGCCACAAAGAACCGGGACAGCTACAATGAGCAGTTCTTC	CATKNRDSYNEQFF
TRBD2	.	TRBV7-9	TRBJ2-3	TGTGCCAGCAGCCCCGGACCGTCCCTAGCGGGAGGTTTTACGCAGTATTTT	CASSPGPSLAGGFTQYF
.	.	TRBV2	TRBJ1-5	TGTGCCAGCAGCCGGAGCAATCAGCCCCAGCATTTT	CASSRSNQPQHF
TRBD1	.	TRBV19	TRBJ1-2	TGTGCCAGTACCCTAAGGACAGGCAACGCTAACTATGGCTACACCTTC	CASTLRTGNANYGYTF
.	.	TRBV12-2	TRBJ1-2	TGTGCAAGTCGCCCCAGTAACTATGGCTACACCTTC	CASRPSNYGYTF
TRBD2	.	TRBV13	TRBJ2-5	TGTGCCAGCAGCCTCTCCCGGGACTATCCTAGGGAGACCCAGTACTTC	CASSLSRDYPRETQYF
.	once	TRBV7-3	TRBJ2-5	TGTGCCAGCAGCTTAAATCCGCGCGAAGAGACCCAGTACTTC	CASSLNPREETQYF
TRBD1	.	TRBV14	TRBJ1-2	TGTGCCAGCAGCGACAGGGGAGCCTACTATGGCTACACCTTC	CASSDRGAYYGYTF
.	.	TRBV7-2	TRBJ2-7	TGTGCCAGCAGCTTAGGCAGCGTCTACGAGCAGTACTTC	CASSLGSVYEQYF
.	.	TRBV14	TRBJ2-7	TGTGCCAGCAGCCAACGCAGTACCTACGAGCAGTACTTC	CASSQRSTYEQYF
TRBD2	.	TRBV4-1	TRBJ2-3	TGCGCCAGCAGCCTTATAGCGGGAAACACAGATACGCAGTATTTT	CASSLIAGNTDTQYF
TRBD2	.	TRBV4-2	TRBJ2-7	TGTGCCAGCAGCCTCAAACCCGGGACTAGCGTCTACGAGCAGTACTTC	CASSLKPGTSVYEQYF
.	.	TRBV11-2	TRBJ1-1	TGTGCCAGCAGCCTAGCGGTCGGGGGGAGGGACACTGAAGCTTTCTTT	CASSLAVGGRDTEAFF
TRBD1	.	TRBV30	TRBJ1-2	TGTGCCTGGAGTGTAGACGGGGGGGGACAGCTATCTAACTATGGCTACACCTTC	CAWSVDGGGQLSNYGYTF
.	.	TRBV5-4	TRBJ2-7	TGTGCCAGCAGCCTAGGTGGGGGAGGAGGGCTCTCCTACGAGCAGTACTTC	CASSLGGGGGLSYEQYF
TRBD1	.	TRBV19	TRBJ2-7	TGTGCCAGTAGGACAGGACAGGGAGACTACGAGCAGTACTTC	CASRTGQGDYEQYF
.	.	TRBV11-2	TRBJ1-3	TGTGCCAGCAGCCCCCTTCGAGGGTACACCATATATTTT	CASSPLRGYTIYF
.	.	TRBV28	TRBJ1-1	TGTGCCAGCATCCTCAGGGTGGGTTACACTGAAGCTTTCTTT	CASILRVGYTEAFF
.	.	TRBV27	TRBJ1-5	TGTGCCAGCAGTTTTAGGTTTGACAGGAGCAATCAGCCCCAGCATTTT	CASSFRFDRSNQPQHF